This record concerns one TCR beta chain sequence. This sample is part of a study of blood T cells in healthy people across ages. Unmatched junction bases numbered 9, after V lost 5 bases and J lost 7 bases. Germline CDR1 SGHKS, CDR2 YYEKEE (reference sequence). This CDR3 spans 17 amino acids. Together with a sample-barcoded 5' primer, a J-beta primer mix was included in a second PCR lasting about 7 to 11 cycles. TCRdb analysed the 5' RACE reads with MiXCR anew, one entry per CDR3 protein. The profile shows 550,000 to 750,000 distinct CDR3 sequences, around 21% of them singletons. This rearrangement joins TRBV5-5 to TRBJ2-2, with 15 positions matching TRBD2. This TCR was recovered from a man between 65 and 80 years old in good health. Sequenced sample: blood. Here the CDR3 reads CASSYPGTSGGSGELFF. The CDR3 nucleotides read TGTGCCAGCAGTTATCCCGGGACTAGCGGGGGGAGCGGGGAGCTGTTTTTT.